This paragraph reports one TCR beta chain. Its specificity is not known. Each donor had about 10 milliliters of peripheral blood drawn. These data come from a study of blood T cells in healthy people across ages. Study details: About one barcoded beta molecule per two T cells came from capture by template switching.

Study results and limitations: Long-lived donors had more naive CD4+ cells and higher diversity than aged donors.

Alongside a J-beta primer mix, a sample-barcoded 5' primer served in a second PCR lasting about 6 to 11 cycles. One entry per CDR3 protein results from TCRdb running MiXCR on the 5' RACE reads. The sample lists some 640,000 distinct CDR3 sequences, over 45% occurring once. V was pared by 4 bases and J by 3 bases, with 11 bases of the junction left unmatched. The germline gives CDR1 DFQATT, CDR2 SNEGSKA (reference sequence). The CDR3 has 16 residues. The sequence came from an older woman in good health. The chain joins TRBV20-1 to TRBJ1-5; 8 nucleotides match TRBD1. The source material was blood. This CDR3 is CSATFDRGTHNQPQHF. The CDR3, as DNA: TGCAGTGCTACCTTCGACAGGGGCACACACAATCAGCCCCAGCATTTT.